This TCR beta chain was sequenced in a study of blood T cells in healthy people across ages. Regarding the study as a whole: Comparison with aged donors showed that long-lived donors had more naive CD4+ cells and higher diversity.

Germline lookup yields CDR1 ENHRY and CDR2 SYGVKD. V shed 2 bases and J shed 9 bases, with 9 bases lying between them. This CDR3 spans 12 amino acids. Together with a sample-barcoded 5' primer, a J-beta primer mix was included in a second PCR lasting roughly 6 to 12 cycles. TCRdb reprocessed the 5' RACE reads with MiXCR, giving one entry per CDR3 protein. The data contain about 1.4 million distinct CDR3 sequences, around 55% of them singletons. This clonotype was counted only a few times. No antigen is known for it. Sequencing was performed on blood. The clonotype was recovered from a man between 18 and 29 years old in good health. J is TRBJ2-3 and V is TRBV10-3; no clear D gene. CDR3 DNA sequence: TGTGCCATCAGTGAGCCTCAGAGCACGCAGTATTTT. This sequence encodes CAISEPQSTQYF.